These 28 T cell receptor beta chains originate from one sample sequenced in a study of blood T cell repertoires in COVID-19. Produced via immunoSEQ multiplex PCR; TCRdb's table is partial and in-frame only. The data show fewer than 250,000 clones, about 91% seen once. Sequencing was done on a sample of peripheral blood. The receptors derive from a man aged 25-45 years with acute or convalescent COVID-19.

This chain connects TRBV5-1 to TRBJ2-7; a possible D gene is TRBD2 (6 bases). V lost 4 bases, J lost 0 bases, and 11 bases lay in between. The germline V gene encodes CDR1 SGHRS and CDR2 YFSETQ. CDR3 length: 14 amino acids. The CDR3, as DNA: TGCGCCAGCAGCAACGGGGGTTTCTCCTACGAGCAGTACTTC. This encodes CASSNGGFSYEQYF.

The rearrangement joins TRBV7-9 to TRBJ2-3; 14 bases align to TRBD2. This CDR3 contains 18 residues. Germline V gene sequence: CDR1 SEHNR, CDR2 FQNEAQ (reference sequence). J lost 1 base, V lost 5 bases, and 8 bases had no gene match. The CDR3: CASSIGTSGGRGTDTQYF. The CDR3 region has the DNA TGTGCCAGCAGCATAGGGACTAGCGGGGGCCGTGGCACAGATACGCAGTATTTT.

This chain links TRBV23-1 with TRBJ2-7, with 7 bases that match TRBD1. TRBV23-1 is an ORF, and what it does is uncertain. The V gene end was trimmed by 10 bases and the J gene end by 2 bases; junction bases not matched to a gene: 8. The length of the CDR3 is 13 residues. CDR3 protein: CATPTGPAYEQYF. The CDR3, as DNA: TGCGCCACCCCGACAGGGCCAGCCTACGAGCAGTACTTC.

The gene calls are TRBV5-4 and TRBJ2-7; D is perhaps TRBD1 (6 bases). V was clipped by 0 bases and J by 6 bases, with 13 bases between them. This CDR3 is 14 amino acids long. Germline assignment: CDR1 SGHNT and CDR2 YYREEE (reference sequence). This CDR3 reads CASSLGGQKSEQYF. Written as DNA, the CDR3 is TGTGCCAGCAGCTTGGGCGGACAGAAATCCGAGCAGTACTTC. Complete variable domain (other parts from reference TRBV5-4 and TRBJ2-7): ETGVTQSPTHLIKTRGQQVTLRCSSQSGHNTVSWYQQALGQGPQFIFQYYREEENGRGNFPPRFSGLQFPNYSSELNVNALELDDSALYLCASSLGGQKSEQYFGPGTRLTVT.

For this clone: The same CDR3 also results from other DNA sequences found in this sample. The genes are TRBV6-5 and TRBJ1-3; D is uncertain. The CDR3 has 16 amino acids. V was pared by 3 bases and J by 2 bases, with 14 bases between. CDR1 is MNHEY and CDR2 is SVGAGI in the germline V gene. The CDR3 spells CASSYSFRGTGNTIYF. CDR3 coding DNA: TGTGCCAGCAGTTATTCCTTCCGGGGAACTGGAAACACCATATATTTT.

The chain couples TRBV6-5 to TRBJ2-2; 7 nucleotides align to TRBD2. The CDR3 is made up of 15 amino acids. V was pared by 6 bases and J by 1 base, with 5 bases of the junction left unmatched. The germline V gene encodes CDR1 MNHEY and CDR2 SVGAGI. CDR3 coding DNA: TGTGCCAGCAGCCGGGAGGTGGGGAACACCGGGGAGCTGTTTTTT. Translating it yields CASSREVGNTGELFF.

The V gene is TRBV5-5, the J gene TRBJ1-1; maybe TRBD1 (5 bases). Trimming took off 3 bases at V and 0 bases at J, with 12 bases between the two ends. This CDR3 has 15 amino acids. Germline V CDR1 and CDR2: SGHKS, YYEKEE (reference sequence). CDR3 DNA sequence: TGTGCCAGCAGCTGGGGGGACCTAGTGAACACTGAAGCTTTCTTT. Translating it yields CASSWGDLVNTEAFF.

The table lists this clone with a count of one. The chain links TRBV5-4 to TRBJ1-1; tentatively, D is TRBD1 (6 bases). CDR1 is SGHNT, CDR2 YYREEE, per germline (reference sequence). With 2 bases removed from V and 0 bases from J, the gap between germline ends came to 14 bases. The CDR3 consists of 16 residues. For the CDR3, the DNA is TGTGCCAGCAGCTTTGGTAGTCAGGGGTTGAACACTGAAGCTTTCTTT. This encodes CASSFGSQGLNTEAFF.

This chain connects TRBV29-1 to TRBJ1-1, with 10 bases lining up with TRBD1. Germline V gives CDR1 SQVTM, CDR2 ANQGSEA. This CDR3 contains 14 residues. V shed 5 bases, J shed 6 bases, and the junction held 9 bases outside the gene matches. Here the CDR3 DNA reads TGCAGCGTTCGACAGGGGGCATATAGGGCTGAAGCTTTCTTT. Protein: CSVRQGAYRAEAFF.

J is TRBJ1-6 and V is TRBV6-1, with TRBD1 identical over 7 bases. Germline-derived CDR1 and CDR2 are MNHNS and SASEGT. The CDR3 is made up of 15 amino acids. The junction had 4 bases not matched to a gene; V was cut back by 1 base and J by 7 bases. Here the CDR3 DNA reads TGTGCCAGCAGTGAAGTTGGGACAGAAAATTCACCCCTCCACTTT. Translated: CASSEVGTENSPLHF.

The V and J genes are TRBV28 and TRBJ1-2, with D perhaps matching TRBD1 (6 bases). Germline V lookup: CDR1 MDHEN, CDR2 SYDVKM. This CDR3 has 13 residues. Trimming took 5 bases from V and 7 from J, leaving 14 bases between them. The CDR3 region has the DNA TGTGCCAGCAGTCCTGGGGGGGGCCGTGGCTACACCTTC. Protein sequence: CASSPGGGRGYTF.

V usage is TRBV28 and J usage is TRBJ2-3; a weak D match, TRBD2 (6 bases). The CDR3 covers 14 residues. The ends were cut back, 3 bases at V and 4 bases at J, with 11 bases in the middle. Germline V gives CDR1 MDHEN, CDR2 SYDVKM. This chain's CDR3 is CASSFQRRADTQYF. The CDR3 region has the DNA TGTGCCAGCAGTTTCCAGCGGAGGGCAGATACGCAGTATTTT.

This chain uses TRBV5-1 with TRBJ2-5, with 9 bases identical to TRBD1. CDR1 SGHRS and CDR2 YFSETQ come from the germline V gene. The CDR3 spans 16 residues. V shed 0 bases and J 3 bases; nucleotides not matched to a gene: 6. The CDR3 coding sequence is TGCGCCAGCAGCTTGGACCCACAGGGGGCTAAAGAGACCCAGTACTTC. The encoded protein is CASSLDPQGAKETQYF.

The V call is TRBV19, the J call TRBJ1-1; D possibly corresponds to TRBD1 (5 bases). The V gene lost 8 bases and the J gene lost 10 bases, with 14 bases spanning the gap. The CDR3 extends over 11 amino acids. Germline CDR1 LNHDA, CDR2 SQIVND (reference sequence). CDR3 amino acids: CASWGGSGAFF. The DNA of the CDR3 is TGTGCCAGTTGGGGGGGATCAGGAGCTTTCTTT.

V usage is TRBV4-2 and J usage is TRBJ2-5; a possible D gene is TRBD1 (7 bases). V lost 0 bases, J lost 5 bases, and 13 bases lay in between. The germline V gene has CDR1 LGHNA and CDR2 YNFKEQ. CDR3 size: 15 residues. The CDR3 nucleotides read TGTGCCAGCAGCCAAGAGGAGGGGGCTTGGGAGACCCAGTACTTC. Residues: CASSQEEGAWETQYF.

V usage is TRBV4-1 and J usage is TRBJ1-2; D might be TRBD1 (6 bases). Trimming removed 2 bases from V and 3 bases from J, with 13 bases in between. From germline, CDR1 is MGHRA and CDR2 YSYEKL. CDR3 length: 15 residues. The CDR3 here is CASSQRYRDDYGYTF. CDR3 in DNA: TGCGCCAGCAGCCAACGTTACAGGGACGACTATGGCTACACCTTC.

Only one count was recorded for this clone. This chain connects TRBV5-8 to TRBJ2-4; D is possibly TRBD1 (5 bases). The CDR3 has 15 residues. Trimming shortened V by 5 bases and J by 0 bases, and 12 bases separated the two germline ends. Germline CDR1 reads SGHTS; CDR2 reads YDEGEE. This chain's CDR3 is CASSKGVLAKNIQYF. DNA of the CDR3: TGTGCCAGCAGTAAAGGGGTCCTAGCCAAAAACATTCAGTACTTC. The full variable domain, in which reference TRBV5-8 and TRBJ2-4 provide the parts outside the CDR3, is EAGVTQSPTHLIKTRGQQATLRCSPISGHTSVYWYQQALGLGLQFLLWYDEGEERNRGNFPPRFSGRQFPNYSSELNVNALELEDSALYLCASSKGVLAKNIQYFGAGTRLSVL.

The V call is TRBV7-9, the J call TRBJ2-7; weak D call: TRBD1 (6 bases). Germline V gives CDR1 SEHNR, CDR2 FQNEAQ (reference sequence). CDR3 length equals 13 residues. The V gene lost 5 bases and the J gene lost 5 bases, with 13 bases spanning the gap. The CDR3 nucleotides are TGTGCCAGCAGCCGGACAGAGGTCCACGAGCAGTACTTC. Residues: CASSRTEVHEQYF.

The chain carries TRBV19 and TRBJ1-2; D remains unclear. The length of the CDR3 is 13 residues. CDR1 LNHDA and CDR2 SQIVND come from the germline V gene (reference sequence). The V gene lost 7 bases and the J gene lost 8 bases, with 17 bases spanning the gap. The CDR3 loop is CASKPVPSRGYTF. In DNA, the CDR3 is TGTGCCAGTAAGCCGGTTCCCTCAAGAGGCTACACCTTC.

The chain combines TRBV5-4 with TRBJ2-7, with D hard to call. The CDR3 is 14 amino acids. Trimming removed 0 bases at V and 4 bases at J, with 11 bases between. Germline values: CDR1 SGHNT, CDR2 YYREEE (reference sequence). In nucleotides, the CDR3 is TGTGCCAGCAGCTTGGGATTAGACACGTACGAGCAGTACTTC. The encoded protein is CASSLGLDTYEQYF.

The rearrangement links TRBV5-5 to TRBJ1-4; 7 nucleotides line up with TRBD1. V shed 4 bases, J shed 5 bases, and the junction held 11 bases outside the gene matches. CDR1 is SGHKS and CDR2 is YYEKEE in the germline V gene (reference sequence). The CDR3 spans 16 residues. CDR3 sequence: CASSEGRQGRNEKLFF. The CDR3 bases are TGTGCCAGCAGCGAGGGCAGACAGGGAAGGAATGAAAAACTGTTTTTT.

The gene calls are TRBV5-1 and TRBJ1-2; D is possibly TRBD1 (5 bases). This CDR3 spans 18 amino acids. Trimming left V 1 base short and J 4 bases short, with 23 bases between. Per the germline V gene, CDR1 is SGHRS and CDR2 is YFSETQ. The CDR3 region is CASSLSGSGQGVFYGYTF. In DNA form, the CDR3 reads TGCGCCAGCAGCTTGAGCGGGTCGGGGCAGGGAGTCTTCTATGGCTACACCTTC.

The V and J genes are TRBV9 and TRBJ2-3; D is uncertain. Germline CDR1 is SGDLS and CDR2 is YYNGEE. The CDR3 extends over 15 amino acids. Deletions cut 1 base from V and 0 bases from J, with 9 bases between. CDR3 DNA: TGTGCCAGCAGCGTATTCTCTTCTAGCACAGATACGCAGTATTTT. Protein: CASSVFSSSTDTQYF.

The V call is TRBV14, the J call TRBJ2-3; no clear D. The V gene lost 2 bases and the J gene lost 5 bases, with 5 bases spanning the gap. CDR3 length equals 12 residues. In germline, CDR1 is SGHDN, CDR2 FVKESK. CDR3 sequence: CASSQSVDTQYF. For the CDR3, the DNA is TGTGCCAGCAGCCAATCTGTAGATACGCAGTATTTT.

This chain uses TRBV28 with TRBJ1-5; 9 bases agree with TRBD1. V shed 6 bases and J 1 base; nucleotides not matched to a gene: 7. The V gene's germline CDR1 is MDHEN and CDR2 SYDVKM. The CDR3 sequence is 16 residues long. The CDR3 bases are TGTGCCAGCAGGTTGGACAGGGGACCGAGCAATCAGCCCCAGCATTTT. Translation: CASRLDRGPSNQPQHF. Complete variable domain (other parts from reference TRBV28 and TRBJ1-5): DVKVTQSSRYLVKRTGEKVFLECVQDMDHENMFWYRQDPGLGLRLIYFSYDVKMKEKGDIPEGYSVSREKKERFSLILESASTNQTSMYLCASRLDRGPSNQPQHFGDGTRLSIL.

This sequence joins TRBV2 and TRBJ1-5; D not resolved. V was pared by 5 bases and J by 0 bases, with 8 bases between. This CDR3 is built from 14 residues. Germline V gene data show CDR1 as SNHLY and CDR2 as FYNNEI. Here the CDR3 reads CASSSGYSNQPQHF. The DNA of the CDR3 is TGTGCCAGCAGTTCAGGTTATAGCAATCAGCCCCAGCATTTT.

The chain combines TRBV7-3 with TRBJ2-7; the D is unclear. This CDR3 is built from 14 residues. Germline loops: CDR1 SGHTA, CDR2 FQGTGA. The germline V and J ends were trimmed by 3 bases and 2 bases, with 11 bases remaining between them. The CDR3 is CASSFSAGPYEQYF. The CDR3 DNA sequence: TGTGCCAGCAGCTTTTCGGCAGGCCCCTACGAGCAGTACTTC.

The chain has TRBV18 and TRBJ1-2; D might be TRBD1 (5 bases). This CDR3 is 16 amino acids long. From germline, CDR1 is KGHSH and CDR2 LQKENI. V gave up 1 base and J gave up 6 bases, with 18 bases separating them. The CDR3 DNA sequence: TGTGCCAGCTCACCACGCGACAGAACTTGGGAAAATGGCTACACCTTC. It codes for CASSPRDRTWENGYTF.